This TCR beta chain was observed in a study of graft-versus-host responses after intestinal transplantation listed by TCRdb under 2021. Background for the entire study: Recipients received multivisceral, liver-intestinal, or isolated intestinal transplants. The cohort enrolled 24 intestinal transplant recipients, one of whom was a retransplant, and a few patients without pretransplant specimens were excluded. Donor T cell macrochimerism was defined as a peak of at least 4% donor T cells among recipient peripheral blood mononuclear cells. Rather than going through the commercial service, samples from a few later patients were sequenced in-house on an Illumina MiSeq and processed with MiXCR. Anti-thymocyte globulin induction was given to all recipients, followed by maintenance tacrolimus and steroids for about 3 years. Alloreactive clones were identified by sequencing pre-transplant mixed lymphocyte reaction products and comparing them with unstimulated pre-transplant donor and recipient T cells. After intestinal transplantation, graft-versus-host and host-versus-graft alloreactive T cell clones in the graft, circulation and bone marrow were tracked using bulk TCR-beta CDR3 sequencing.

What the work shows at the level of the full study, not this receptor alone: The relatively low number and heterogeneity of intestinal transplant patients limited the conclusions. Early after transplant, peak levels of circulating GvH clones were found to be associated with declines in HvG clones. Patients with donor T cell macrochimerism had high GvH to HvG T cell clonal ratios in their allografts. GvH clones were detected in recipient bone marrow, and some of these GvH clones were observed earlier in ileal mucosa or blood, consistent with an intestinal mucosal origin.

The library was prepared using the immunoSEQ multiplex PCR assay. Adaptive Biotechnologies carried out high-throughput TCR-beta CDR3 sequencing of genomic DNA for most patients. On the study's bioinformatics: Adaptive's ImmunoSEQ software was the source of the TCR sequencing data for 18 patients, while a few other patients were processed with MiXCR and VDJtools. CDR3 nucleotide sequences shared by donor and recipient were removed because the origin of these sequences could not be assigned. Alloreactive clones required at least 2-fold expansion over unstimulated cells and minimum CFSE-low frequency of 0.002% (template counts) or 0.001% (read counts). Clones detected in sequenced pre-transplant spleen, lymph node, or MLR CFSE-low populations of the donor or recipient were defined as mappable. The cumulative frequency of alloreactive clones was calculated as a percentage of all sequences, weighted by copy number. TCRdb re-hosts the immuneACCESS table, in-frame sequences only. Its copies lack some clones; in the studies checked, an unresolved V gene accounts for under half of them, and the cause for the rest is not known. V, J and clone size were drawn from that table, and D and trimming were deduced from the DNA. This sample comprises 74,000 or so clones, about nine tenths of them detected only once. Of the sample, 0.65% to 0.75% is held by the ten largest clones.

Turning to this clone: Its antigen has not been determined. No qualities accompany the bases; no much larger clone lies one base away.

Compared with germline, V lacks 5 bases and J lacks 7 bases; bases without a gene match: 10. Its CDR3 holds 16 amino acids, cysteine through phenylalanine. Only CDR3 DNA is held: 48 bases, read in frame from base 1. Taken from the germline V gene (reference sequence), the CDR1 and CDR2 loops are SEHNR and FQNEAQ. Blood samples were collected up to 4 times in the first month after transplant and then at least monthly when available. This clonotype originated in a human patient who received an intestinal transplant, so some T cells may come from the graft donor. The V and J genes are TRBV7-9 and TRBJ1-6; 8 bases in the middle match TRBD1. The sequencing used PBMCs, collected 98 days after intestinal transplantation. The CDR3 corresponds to CASSPRTGSRNSPLHF. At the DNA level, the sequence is TGTGCCAGCAGCCCGAGGACAGGGAGTCGGAATTCACCCCTCCACTTT.